This note documents a single T cell receptor beta chain sequence. Its specificity is unknown. These data belong to a study of OX40 agonist ivuxolimab in advanced cancers. Across the whole study: Age averaged 60 years (range roughly 23 to 85), and roughly 80% were male.

CDR1 is SGHTA and CDR2 is FQGNSA in the germline V gene. Trimming cost V 3 bases and J 3 bases, with 6 bases left between them. The CDR3 contains 12 residues. Regarding the study as a whole: Some of the nonresponding patients also showed low levels of normalized T-cell clonal expansion. No antigen was identified for the clonally expanded peripheral T cells.

Libraries were prepared by immunoSEQ multiplex PCR; TCRdb keeps only in-frame clonotypes and omits some of them. Of 66,000 or so clones detected, about four fifths appear once; the ten largest clones hold under 0.65%. This clonotype originated in an adult with an advanced solid tumor such as melanoma, head and neck, liver or kidney cancer. The chain combines TRBV7-2 with TRBJ2-7; D is perhaps TRBD1 (5 bases). Sequenced here: CD4+ or CD8+ T cells sorted from blood, sampled in a trial of the OX40 agonist ivuxolimab. CDR3: CASSFDSYEQYF. The CDR3 DNA sequence: TGTGCCAGCAGCTTCGACAGCTACGAGCAGTACTTC. The complete variable domain, with remaining parts taken from reference TRBV7-2 and TRBJ2-7, reads GAGVSQSPSNKVTEKGKDVELRCDPISGHTALYWYRQSLGQGLEFLIYFQGNSAPDKSGLPSDRFSAERTGGSVSTLTIQRTQQEDSAVYLCASSFDSYEQYFGPGTRLTVT.